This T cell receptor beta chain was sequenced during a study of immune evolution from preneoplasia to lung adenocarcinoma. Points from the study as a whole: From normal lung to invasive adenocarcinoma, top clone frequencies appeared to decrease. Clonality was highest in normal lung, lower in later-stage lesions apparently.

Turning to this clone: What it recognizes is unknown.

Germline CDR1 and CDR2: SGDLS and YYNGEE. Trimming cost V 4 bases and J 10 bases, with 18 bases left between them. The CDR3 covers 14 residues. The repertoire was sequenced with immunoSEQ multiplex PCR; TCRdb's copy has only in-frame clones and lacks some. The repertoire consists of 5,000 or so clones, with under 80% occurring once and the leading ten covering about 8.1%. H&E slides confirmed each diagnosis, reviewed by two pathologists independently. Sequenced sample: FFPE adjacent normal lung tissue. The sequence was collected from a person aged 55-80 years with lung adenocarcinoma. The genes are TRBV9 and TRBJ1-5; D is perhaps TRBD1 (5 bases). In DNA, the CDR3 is TGTGCCAGCAGCTATGACAGCTTAAATGGACCCCAGCATTTT. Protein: CASSYDSLNGPQHF.